The T cell receptor beta chain under discussion was sequenced for a study of metastatic and nonmetastatic thyroid tumors. TCRdb reprocessed the PCR reads via MiXCR. Among tens of thousands of clones, more than 12% were seen once, and the ten largest hold roughly 3.9%. There are many counts of this clone. Every patient underwent thyroid surgery untreated. Germline assignment: CDR1 MNHNS and CDR2 SASEGT. The CDR3 loop spans 14 amino acids. Deletions cut 3 bases from V and 3 bases from J, with 11 bases between. This receptor was taken from a female donor with papillary thyroid cancer or a benign thyroid nodule (not recorded which). Some clones in this sample may be carry-over from other donors' samples. Sequenced sample: blood. The chain couples TRBV6-1 to TRBJ1-2, with D possibly TRBD1 on 5 matching bases. DNA for the CDR3: TGTGCCAGCAGTGATTCTTGGGGCGACTATGGCTACACCTTC. Translated, it gives CASSDSWGDYGYTF.